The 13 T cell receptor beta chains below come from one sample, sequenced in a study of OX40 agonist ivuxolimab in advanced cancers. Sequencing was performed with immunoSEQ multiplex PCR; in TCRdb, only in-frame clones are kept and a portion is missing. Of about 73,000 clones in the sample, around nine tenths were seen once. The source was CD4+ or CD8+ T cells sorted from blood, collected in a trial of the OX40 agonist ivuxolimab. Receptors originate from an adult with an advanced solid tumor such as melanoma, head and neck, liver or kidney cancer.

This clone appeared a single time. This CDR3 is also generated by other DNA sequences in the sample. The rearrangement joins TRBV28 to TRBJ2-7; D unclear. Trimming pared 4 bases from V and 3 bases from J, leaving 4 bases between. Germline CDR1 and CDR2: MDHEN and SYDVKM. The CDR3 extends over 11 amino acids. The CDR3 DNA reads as TGTGCCAGCAGTTCGAGCTACGAGCAGTACTTC. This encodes CASSSSYEQYF.

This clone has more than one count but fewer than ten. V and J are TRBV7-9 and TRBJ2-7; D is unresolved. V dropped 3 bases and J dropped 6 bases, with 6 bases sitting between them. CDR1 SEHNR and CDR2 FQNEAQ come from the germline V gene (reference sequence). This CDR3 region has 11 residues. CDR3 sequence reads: CASSFNLEQYF. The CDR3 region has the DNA TGTGCCAGCAGCTTCAATCTCGAGCAGTACTTC. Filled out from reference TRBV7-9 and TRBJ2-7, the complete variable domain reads DTGVSQNPRHKITKRGQNVTFRCDPISEHNRLYWYRQTLGQGPEFLTYFQNEAQLEKSRLLSDRFSAERPKGSFSTLEIQRTEQGDSAMYLCASSFNLEQYFGPGTRLTVT.

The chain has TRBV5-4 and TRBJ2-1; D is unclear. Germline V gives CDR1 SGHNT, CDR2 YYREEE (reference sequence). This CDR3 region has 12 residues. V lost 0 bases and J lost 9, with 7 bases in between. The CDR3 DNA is TGTGCCAGCAGCTTGGGCCGGGCTGAGCAGTTCTTC. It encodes CASSLGRAEQFF.

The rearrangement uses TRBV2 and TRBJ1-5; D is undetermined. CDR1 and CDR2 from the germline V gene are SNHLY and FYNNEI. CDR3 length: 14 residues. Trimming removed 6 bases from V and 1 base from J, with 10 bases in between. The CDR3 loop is CASRLTPSNQPQHF. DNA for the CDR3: TGTGCCAGCAGGTTGACACCGAGCAATCAGCCCCAGCATTTT.

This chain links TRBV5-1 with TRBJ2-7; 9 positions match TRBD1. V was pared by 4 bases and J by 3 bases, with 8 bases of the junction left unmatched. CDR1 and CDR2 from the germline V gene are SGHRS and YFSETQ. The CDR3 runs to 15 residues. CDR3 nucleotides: TGCGCCAGCAGCCATGCACCGGGACAGGGCTACGAGCAGTACTTC. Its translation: CASSHAPGQGYEQYF. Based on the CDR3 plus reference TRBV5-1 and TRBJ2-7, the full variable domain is KAGVTQTPRYLIKTRGQQVTLSCSPISGHRSVSWYQQTPGQGLQFLFEYFSETQRNKGNFPGRFSGRQFSNSRSEMNVSTLELGDSALYLCASSHAPGQGYEQYFGPGTRLTVT.

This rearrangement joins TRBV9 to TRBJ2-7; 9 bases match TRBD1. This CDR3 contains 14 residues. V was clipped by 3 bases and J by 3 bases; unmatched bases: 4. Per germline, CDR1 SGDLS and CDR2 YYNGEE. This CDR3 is CASSAGQGHYEQYF. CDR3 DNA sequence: TGTGCCAGCAGCGCGGGACAGGGCCACTACGAGCAGTACTTC.

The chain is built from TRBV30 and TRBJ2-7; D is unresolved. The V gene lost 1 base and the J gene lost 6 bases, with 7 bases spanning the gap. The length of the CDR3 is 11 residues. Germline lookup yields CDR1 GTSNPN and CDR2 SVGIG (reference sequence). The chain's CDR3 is CAWSGPAEQYF. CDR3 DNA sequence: TGTGCCTGGAGTGGGCCGGCCGAGCAGTACTTC.

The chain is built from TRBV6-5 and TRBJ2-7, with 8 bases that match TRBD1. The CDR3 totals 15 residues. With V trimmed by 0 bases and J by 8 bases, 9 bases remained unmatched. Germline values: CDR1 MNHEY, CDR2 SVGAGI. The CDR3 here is CASSYSNRGYGKQYF. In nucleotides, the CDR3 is TGTGCCAGCAGTTACTCCAACAGGGGGTATGGTAAGCAGTACTTC.

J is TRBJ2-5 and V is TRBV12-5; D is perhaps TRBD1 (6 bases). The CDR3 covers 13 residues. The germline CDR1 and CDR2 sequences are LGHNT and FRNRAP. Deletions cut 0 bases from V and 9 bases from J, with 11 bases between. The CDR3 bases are TGTGCTAGTGGTTTGGTGGAAGAGGGGGCCCAGTACTTC. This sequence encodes CASGLVEEGAQYF.

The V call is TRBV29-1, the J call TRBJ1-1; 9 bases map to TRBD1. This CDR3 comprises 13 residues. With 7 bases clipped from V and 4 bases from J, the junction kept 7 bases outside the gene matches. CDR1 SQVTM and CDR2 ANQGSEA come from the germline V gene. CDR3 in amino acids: CSAQQGAGTEAFF. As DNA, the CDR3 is TGCAGCGCCCAACAGGGGGCCGGCACTGAAGCTTTCTTT. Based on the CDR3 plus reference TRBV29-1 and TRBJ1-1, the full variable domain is SAVISQKPSRDICQRGTSLTIQCQVDSQVTMMFWYRQQPGQSLTLIATANQGSEATYESGFVIDKFPISRPNLTFSTLTVSNMSPEDSSIYLCSAQQGAGTEAFFGQGTRLTVV.

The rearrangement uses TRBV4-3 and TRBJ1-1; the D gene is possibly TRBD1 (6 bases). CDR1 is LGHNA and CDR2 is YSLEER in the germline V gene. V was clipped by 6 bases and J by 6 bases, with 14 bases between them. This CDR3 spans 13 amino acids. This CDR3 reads CASSPGQKAEAFF. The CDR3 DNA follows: TGCGCCAGCAGTCCGGGACAAAAGGCTGAAGCTTTCTTT.

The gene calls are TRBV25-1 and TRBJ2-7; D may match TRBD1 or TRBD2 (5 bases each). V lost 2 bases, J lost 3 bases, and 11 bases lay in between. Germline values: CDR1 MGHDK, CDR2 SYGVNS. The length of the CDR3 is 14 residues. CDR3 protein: CASSEPGDVYEQYF. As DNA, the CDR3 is TGTGCCAGCAGTGAACCCGGGGACGTCTACGAGCAGTACTTC.

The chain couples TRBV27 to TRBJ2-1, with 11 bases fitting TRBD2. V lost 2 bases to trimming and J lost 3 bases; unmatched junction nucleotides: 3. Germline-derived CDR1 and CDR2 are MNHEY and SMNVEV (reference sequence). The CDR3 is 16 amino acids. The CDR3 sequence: CASSLLAGGFYNEQFF. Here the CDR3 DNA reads TGTGCCAGCAGTTTACTAGCGGGGGGCTTCTACAATGAGCAGTTCTTC.